This T cell receptor beta chain was retrieved from a study of OX40 agonist ivuxolimab in advanced cancers. Study-level background: There were three patients with partial responses, one having hepatocellular carcinoma and two cutaneous melanoma. Regarding the study as a whole: Low normalized T-cell clonal expansion was additionally recorded for some nonresponders.

Germline V gene lookup returns CDR1 SGHTS and CDR2 YDEGEE. V was cut by 4 bases and J by 1 base, with 11 bases left in between. The CDR3 length is 14 residues. The data were produced by immunoSEQ multiplex PCR, yet TCRdb's version contains in-frame clones alone and is incomplete. The table lists tens of thousands of clones, roughly nine tenths of them singletons. With respect to this clone: As yet, its antigen is unknown.

Blood draws occurred at baseline, cycle 4 day 1, and cycle 7 day 1. The V gene is TRBV5-8, the J gene TRBJ1-1; maybe TRBD1 (5 bases). This specimen consisted of CD4+ or CD8+ T cells sorted from blood, obtained in a trial of the OX40 agonist ivuxolimab. This receptor was taken from an adult with an advanced solid tumor such as melanoma, head and neck, liver or kidney cancer. This chain's CDR3 is CASSPQDSNTEAFF. The CDR3 bases are TGTGCCAGCAGCCCACAGGATTCGAACACTGAAGCTTTCTTT.